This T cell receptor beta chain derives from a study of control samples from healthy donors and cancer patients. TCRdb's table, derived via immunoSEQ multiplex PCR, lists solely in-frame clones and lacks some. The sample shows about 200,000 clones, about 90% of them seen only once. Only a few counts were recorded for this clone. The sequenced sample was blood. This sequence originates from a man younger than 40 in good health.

CDR3 region: CASSNNRDEQYF. For the CDR3, the DNA is TGCGCCAGCAGTAACAACAGGGACGAGCAGTACTTC. The chain joins TRBV10-1 to TRBJ2-7, with D possibly being TRBD1 (6 bases). The CDR3 has 12 amino acids. V was pared by 5 bases and J by 5 bases, with 10 bases between. Germline CDR1 WNHNN, CDR2 SYGVQD (reference sequence).